A selection of T cell receptor beta chains follows, all from one sample in a study of OX40 agonist ivuxolimab in advanced cancers. Here immunoSEQ multiplex PCR was the method, and the copy in TCRdb shows in-frame clones only, minus some. This table holds around 120,000 clones, more than 80% found once. The sequenced sample was CD4+ or CD8+ T cells sorted from blood, obtained in a trial of the OX40 agonist ivuxolimab. The source is an adult with an advanced solid tumor such as melanoma, head and neck, liver or kidney cancer. Both conserved end residues are part of each CDR3. D genes are given only for firm matches. Clone size is stated in some rows and not others, as once, few, many or a class when expanded.

clone_size,cdr3_length,d_call,v_call,j_call,cdr3_nt,cdr3_aa
-,12,-,TRBV7-2,TRBJ1-2,TGTGCCAGCAGCTTAGACTCCTATGGCTACACCTTC,CASSLDSYGYTF
-,12,-,TRBV30,TRBJ2-1,TGTGCCTGGAGTGTAACGGAACTCGAGCAGTTCTTC,CAWSVTELEQFF
-,12,-,TRBV30,TRBJ1-4,TGTGCCTGGAGTGTAGGAGGAGAAAAACTGTTTTTT,CAWSVGGEKLFF
-,13,TRBD1,TRBV27,TRBJ1-5,TGTGCCAGCAGTCTCAGGGGGCTGGAGCCCCAGCATTTT,CASSLRGLEPQHF
-,13,-,TRBV27,TRBJ2-3,TGTGCCAGCAGTTTATACGAGACAGATACGCAGTATTTT,CASSLYETDTQYF
-,14,-,TRBV7-2,TRBJ1-5,TGTGCCAGCAGCCGGGGGGGGGCAAGACAGCCCCAGCATTTT,CASSRGGARQPQHF
-,16,TRBD2,TRBV7-2,TRBJ2-1,TGTGCCAGCCGACCACCGGGACTACCCACGGTTGGACAGCAGTTCTTC,CASRPPGLPTVGQQFF
-,15,-,TRBV27,TRBJ2-5,TGTGCCAGCAGCCCCTGGACCCCATTACAAGAGACCCAGTACTTC,CASSPWTPLQETQYF
-,15,TRBD1,TRBV6-1,TRBJ1-2,TGTGCCAGCAGTAGACAGGGGGCGCGTAACTATGGCTACACCTTC,CASSRQGARNYGYTF
-,15,-,TRBV4-1,TRBJ2-5,TGCGCCAGCAGCCAAGTAGATCCAGGGAAGGAGACCCAGTACTTC,CASSQVDPGKETQYF
-,13,-,TRBV4-3,TRBJ1-2,TGCGCCAGCAGCCAAGAAAGGGACTATGGCTACACCTTC,CASSQERDYGYTF
-,15,TRBD2,TRBV6-1,TRBJ2-2,TGTGCCAGCACCCCGGGGGGGCCGATATCCGGGGAGCTGTTTTTT,CASTPGGPISGELFF
-,17,TRBD1,TRBV11-2,TRBJ1-3,TGTGCCAGCAGCTCCCCGGGACAGGTTTCGTCTGGAAACACCATATATTTT,CASSSPGQVSSGNTIYF
-,14,-,TRBV6-4,TRBJ1-1,TGTGCCAGCAGTGACTCTTCGCGTGGCACTGAAGCTTTCTTT,CASSDSSRGTEAFF
-,17,-,TRBV7-9,TRBJ2-7,TGTGCCAGCAGCTTAGCTGGTCGGCGGGACGGCTCCTACGAGCAGTACTTC,CASSLAGRRDGSYEQYF
-,18,TRBD1,TRBV18,TRBJ2-7,TGTGCCAGCTCACCAGGGACAGGGTGGGTAAGAGGCTCCTACGAGCAGTACTTC,CASSPGTGWVRGSYEQYF
-,13,-,TRBV19,TRBJ2-1,TGTGCCAGTAGTATGAGGCAGAACAATGAGCAGTTCTTC,CASSMRQNNEQFF
-,16,TRBD2,TRBV5-4,TRBJ2-5,TGTGCCAGCAGCTTGGTGGGAGCGGGGTACCAAGAGACCCAGTACTTC,CASSLVGAGYQETQYF
once,16,-,TRBV13,TRBJ2-2,TGTGCCAGCAGTCTCGCCCAGGGCGTGGGCACCGGGGAGCTGTTTTTT,CASSLAQGVGTGELFF
-,14,TRBD2,TRBV18,TRBJ2-3,TGTGCCAGCTCACCAAGGACTAGCGGGGATACGCAGTATTTT,CASSPRTSGDTQYF
-,12,-,TRBV6-6,TRBJ1-2,TGTGCCAGCAGGGAGGGAAACTATGGCTACACCTTC,CASREGNYGYTF
-,13,TRBD1,TRBV6-4,TRBJ1-2,TGTGCCAGCAGCCAGACAGGGACCGGGGGCCACACCTTC,CASSQTGTGGHTF
-,16,-,TRBV2,TRBJ1-3,TGTGCCAGCAGTGCCTTCCTATCCATCTCTGGAAACACCATATATTTT,CASSAFLSISGNTIYF
-,17,-,TRBV5-4,TRBJ1-1,TGTGCCAGCAGCTTGGCCAAAGGGTGGCAGGGTATCACTGAAGCTTTCTTT,CASSLAKGWQGITEAFF
-,13,TRBD1,TRBV7-8,TRBJ2-7,TGTGCCAGCAGCTTGAGGGGGACAGGGGAGCAGTACTTC,CASSLRGTGEQYF
-,12,-,TRBV28,TRBJ2-7,TGTGCCAGCAGCACCCTTTCCTACGAGCAGTACTTC,CASSTLSYEQYF
-,15,-,TRBV10-3,TRBJ2-7,TGTGCCATCAGTGAGGGGGGCAGGGGGGCCGGATGGCAGTACTTC,CAISEGGRGAGWQYF
-,13,-,TRBV29-1,TRBJ2-4,TGCAGCGGGGCCAGTGGGGCCAAAAACATTCAGTACTTC,CSGASGAKNIQYF
few,15,-,TRBV4-2,TRBJ1-4,TGTGCCAGCAGCCAAGATCCGGGGCCTTATGAAAAACTGTTTTTT,CASSQDPGPYEKLFF
-,13,TRBD1,TRBV30,TRBJ2-7,TGTGCCTGGAAGGGACAGGGGGGAGGCGAGCAGTACTTC,CAWKGQGGGEQYF
-,15,-,TRBV30,TRBJ1-5,TGTGCCTGGAGTGTACCTCCGGGACAAAATCAGCCCCAGCATTTT,CAWSVPPGQNQPQHF
few,13,-,TRBV28,TRBJ2-7,TGTGCCAGCAGCGGCGGGCACTCCTACGAGCAGTACTTC,CASSGGHSYEQYF
-,14,TRBD1,TRBV6-6,TRBJ1-1,TGTGCCTGTAACTCCGGGACAGGGGACACTGAAGCTTTCTTT,CACNSGTGDTEAFF
-,17,-,TRBV4-1,TRBJ1-5,TGCGCCAGCAGCCAATATTGGCAGGGGATAAGCAATCAGCCCCAGCATTTT,CASSQYWQGISNQPQHF
-,15,-,TRBV4-3,TRBJ2-1,TGCGCCAGCAGCCCGTCGGGGAACACAGGGTTTGAGCAGTTCTTC,CASSPSGNTGFEQFF
-,11,-,TRBV28,TRBJ1-3,TGTGCCACGGAGGGGAGCAACACCATATATTTT,CATEGSNTIYF
-,17,-,TRBV7-2,TRBJ2-2,TGTGCCAGCAGCCCACGAATCGGTCGGGGAGGAGCCGGGGAGCTGTTTTTT,CASSPRIGRGGAGELFF
-,15,-,TRBV6-5,TRBJ1-5,TGTGCCAGCAGTTACTCGTCGGGGGCAAATCAGCCCCAGCATTTT,CASSYSSGANQPQHF
-,17,TRBD2,TRBV7-2,TRBJ2-1,TGTGCCAGCAGCTTAGTAGGAGGCGGGGGGGCCGCCAATGAGCAGTTCTTC,CASSLVGGGGAANEQFF
-,17,TRBD2,TRBV7-9,TRBJ2-7,TGTGCCAGCAGCTTAGGGACTAGCGGGGCCCACTCCTACGAGCAGTACTTC,CASSLGTSGAHSYEQYF
-,12,-,TRBV6-1,TRBJ2-7,TGTGCCAGCAGGGCCAGAACCTACGAGCAGTACTTC,CASRARTYEQYF
-,16,TRBD1,TRBV28,TRBJ2-1,TGTGCCAGCAGTCCAACCCCGACAGGGGGCTACAATGAGCAGTTCTTC,CASSPTPTGGYNEQFF
many,14,-,TRBV7-9,TRBJ2-7,TGTGCCAGCACTAAGGACAGGGAGGGCTACGAGCAGTACTTC,CASTKDREGYEQYF
-,14,TRBD1,TRBV2,TRBJ2-5,TGTGCCAGCAGTGCCCGGACAGGGACAGAGACCCAGTACTTC,CASSARTGTETQYF
-,11,-,TRBV29-1,TRBJ2-1,TGCAGCGTTCGTCCCCGGGATGAGCAGTTCTTC,CSVRPRDEQFF
-,11,-,TRBV28,TRBJ2-1,TGTGCCAGCAGTTTAATGGGGGAGCAGTTCTTC,CASSLMGEQFF
-,14,-,TRBV6-1,TRBJ1-1,TGTGCCAGCAGTGGAGGGGGTCAGAACACTGAAGCTTTCTTT,CASSGGGQNTEAFF
-,16,TRBD1,TRBV18,TRBJ2-2,TGTGCCAGCTCACCCACGAGGGGGCCGAACACCGGGGAGCTGTTTTTT,CASSPTRGPNTGELFF
-,15,-,TRBV7-2,TRBJ1-3,TGTGCCAGCAGAGCGACAGGCCTCTCTGGAAACACCATATATTTT,CASRATGLSGNTIYF
-,13,-,TRBV18,TRBJ2-5,TGTGCCAGCTCACCAAACCAGGGGGAGACCCAGTACTTC,CASSPNQGETQYF
-,13,-,TRBV10-2,TRBJ2-1,TGCGCCAGCAGTGAGGTCTTACGTCCTGAGCAGTTCTTC,CASSEVLRPEQFF
-,15,-,TRBV7-2,TRBJ2-7,TGTGCCAGCAGCTTAGGGACAGTGGGGGGTTACGAGCAGTACTTC,CASSLGTVGGYEQYF